This passage covers 25 T cell receptor beta chains from one sample sequenced in a study of Ad26.COV2.S vaccination and SARS-CoV-2 variants. Treatment denoted: around 19 received Ad26.COV2.S at low or high dose, single or two shots; roughly five received placebo; per-sample allocation not given. All samples were drawn on day 63, counting from the first vaccine or placebo injection. Method: immunoSEQ multiplex PCR; TCRdb's copy keeps in-frame clones and lacks some. The profile shows about 400,000 clones, 92% of them singletons. Material: peripheral blood, obtained in a trial of Ad26.COV2.S vaccine versus placebo. These receptors were taken from a person aged 18-65 years who received the Ad26.COV2.S COVID-19 vaccine or a placebo.

CDR3 residues: CASSLGGTGMNTEAFF. The CDR3 coding sequence is TGTGCCAGCAGCTTGGGTGGGACAGGGATGAACACTGAAGCTTTCTTT. The V call is TRBV5-6, the J call TRBJ1-1; 9 bases agree with TRBD1. The CDR3 loop spans 16 amino acids. V gave up 0 bases and J gave up 0 bases; unmatched junction bases: 3. Germline CDR1 reads SGHDT; CDR2 reads YYEEEE. Full variable domain (outside the CDR3, taken from reference TRBV5-6 and TRBJ1-1): DAGVTQSPTHLIKTRGQQVTLRCSPKSGHDTVSWYQQALGQGPQFIFQYYEEEERQRGNFPDRFSGHQFPNYSSELNVNALLLGDSALYLCASSLGGTGMNTEAFFGQGTRLTVV.

The chain has TRBV7-2 and TRBJ2-5; D may be TRBD1 or TRBD2 (5 bases each). CDR3 length: 15 residues. V was pared by 6 bases and J by 5 bases, with 19 bases between. The germline CDR1 and CDR2 sequences are SGHTA and FQGNSA. CDR3 amino acids: CASSFRDGPLETQYF. The CDR3 DNA follows: TGTGCCAGCAGTTTCCGGGACGGACCGCTCGAGACCCAGTACTTC.

The V gene is TRBV5-5, the J gene TRBJ2-3, with D unclear. V was shortened by 7 bases and J by 0 bases, with 12 bases between the two germline ends. In germline, CDR1 is SGHKS, CDR2 YYEKEE (reference sequence). There are 14 residues in the CDR3. The CDR3 sequence is CASSPVLSTDTQYF. CDR3 DNA: TGTGCCAGCTCTCCGGTTTTGAGCACAGATACGCAGTATTTT.

This chain connects TRBV27 to TRBJ2-2, with D perhaps matching TRBD2 (5 bases). Germline CDR1 reads MNHEY; CDR2 reads SMNVEV (reference sequence). The V end lost 6 bases, the J end lost 3 bases, and 11 bases lay between the germline ends. The CDR3 is 14 residues long. CDR3 nucleotide sequence: TGTGCCAGCAGGGTCAGCGGACACACCGGGGAGCTGTTTTTT. This translates into CASRVSGHTGELFF.

J is TRBJ1-1 and V is TRBV6-6; no reliable D call. Trimming removed 0 bases at V and 4 bases at J, with 3 bases between. CDR1 is MNHNY, CDR2 SVGAGI, per germline (reference sequence). There are 12 residues in the CDR3. The CDR3 reads CASSYSTTEAFF. The CDR3 coding sequence is TGTGCCAGCAGTTACTCGACCACTGAAGCTTTCTTT.

This clone has only a few counts. J is TRBJ2-6 and V is TRBV6-2 or TRBV6-3, with D unresolved. CDR1 and CDR2 (germline): MNHEY, SVGEGT. The CDR3 sequence is 15 residues long. V was cut by 2 bases and J by 3 bases, with 8 bases left in between. The CDR3: CASSYRNYGANVLTF. The DNA for the CDR3 is TGTGCCAGCAGTTACCGGAATTATGGGGCCAACGTCCTGACTTTC.

This chain connects TRBV28 to TRBJ2-7; D is possibly TRBD1 (5 bases). V dropped 7 bases and J dropped 3 bases, with 16 bases sitting between them. Germline CDR1 MDHEN, CDR2 SYDVKM. This CDR3 comprises 14 residues. CDR3 in DNA: TGTGCCAGCACCGAAAGGGGCCGGAGCTACGAGCAGTACTTC. Its translation is CASTERGRSYEQYF.

Remarks on this clone: In the same sample, other DNA sequences code for this CDR3. The chain is built from TRBV7-2 and TRBJ2-7; TRBD2 matches at 8 bases. This CDR3 has 15 residues. The J segment lost 0 bases and the V segment lost 1 base, leaving 2 bases of the junction unmatched. The germline V gene has CDR1 SGHTA and CDR2 FQGNSA. CDR3 sequence: CASSLGGGSSYEQYF. The CDR3 DNA reads TGTGCCAGCAGCTTAGGCGGGGGGAGCTCCTACGAGCAGTACTTC.

This rearrangement joins TRBV9 to TRBJ1-4; D is ambiguous. Germline assignment: CDR1 SGDLS and CDR2 YYNGEE. The V end was cut by 4 bases, the J end by 4 bases, with 14 bases between. This CDR3 is 15 amino acids long. The CDR3 DNA reads TGTGCCAGCAGCCCCCGTGGCGGCCTTAATGAAAAACTGTTTTTT. Protein product: CASSPRGGLNEKLFF. The variable domain in full, completed from reference TRBV9 and TRBJ1-4, reads DSGVTQTPKHLITATGQRVTLRCSPRSGDLSVYWYQQSLDQGLQFLIQYYNGEERAKGNILERFSAQQFPDLHSELNLSSLELGDSALYFCASSPRGGLNEKLFFGSGTQLSVL.

The chain uses TRBV19 and TRBJ1-4; weak D call: TRBD1 (6 bases). CDR3 length equals 14 residues. CDR1 and CDR2 (germline): LNHDA, SQIVND (reference sequence). The germline V and J ends were trimmed by 6 bases and 5 bases, with 13 bases remaining between them. CDR3 in amino acids: CASRPGQKNEKLFF. The CDR3 coding sequence is TGTGCCAGTAGGCCCGGACAGAAGAATGAAAAACTGTTTTTT.

The J gene is TRBJ1-2, the V gene TRBV11-2; 7 bases fit TRBD1. Trimming took 5 bases from V and 8 from J; bases not matched to a gene: 14. The CDR3 sequence is 15 residues long. Germline V lookup: CDR1 SGHAT, CDR2 FQNNGV. The CDR3 coding sequence is TGTGCCAGCAGCCCGATCAAGCAGGGGGGAGTAGGCTACACCTTC. As protein: CASSPIKQGGVGYTF.

This chain uses TRBV4-3 with TRBJ2-2; D unclear. From germline, CDR1 is LGHNA and CDR2 YSLEER. V was cut by 0 bases and J by 4 bases, with 12 bases left in between. There are 16 residues in the CDR3. In nucleotides, the CDR3 is TGCGCCAGCAGCCAAGAAGGCGACACAGCCACCGGGGAGCTGTTTTTT. It yields the protein CASSQEGDTATGELFF.

This clone has just one count. This chain uses TRBV29-1 with TRBJ1-5; TRBD1 is a possible D gene (6 bases). This CDR3 comprises 13 residues. V shed 4 bases and J shed 0 bases, with 7 bases lying between them. The germline V gene encodes CDR1 SQVTM and CDR2 ANQGSEA. The CDR3 DNA sequence: TGCAGCGTTGGGGGGCTTAGCAATCAGCCCCAGCATTTT. Translated: CSVGGLSNQPQHF.

The V call is TRBV15, the J call TRBJ2-2, with 9 bases lining up with TRBD2. This CDR3 comprises 16 residues. V shed 0 bases, J shed 5 bases, and the junction held 4 bases outside the gene matches. CDR1 and CDR2 from the germline V gene are LNHNV and YYDKDF (reference sequence). The CDR3 spells CATSRELAGRTGELFF. The CDR3 DNA follows: TGTGCCACCAGCAGAGAACTAGCGGGTCGGACCGGGGAGCTGTTTTTT. Looking up the rest from reference TRBV15 and TRBJ2-2 gives the full variable domain: DAMVIQNPRYQVTQFGKPVTLSCSQTLNHNVMYWYQQKSSQAPKLLFHYYDKDFNNEADTPDNFQSRRPNTSFCFLDIRSPGLGDTAMYLCATSRELAGRTGELFFGEGSRLTVL.

Turning to this clone: Other DNA sequences in this sample translate to the same CDR3. The gene calls are TRBV19 and TRBJ1-3; TRBD1 might be the D (5 bases). V dropped 3 bases and J dropped 0 bases, with 9 bases sitting between them. The germline CDR1 and CDR2 sequences are LNHDA and SQIVND (reference sequence). CDR3 length: 15 amino acids. In DNA form, the CDR3 reads TGTGCCAGTAGTATTTTGGGGGGCTCTGGAAACACCATATATTTT. Its translation is CASSILGGSGNTIYF.

The V call is TRBV7-2, the J call TRBJ1-2; D perhaps matches TRBD1 (5 bases). Germline CDR1 and CDR2: SGHTA and FQGNSA. This CDR3 spans 15 amino acids. V lost 3 bases and J lost 5, with 16 bases in between. CDR3 sequence: CASSFDFGGSYGYTF. CDR3 nucleotides: TGTGCCAGCAGCTTCGATTTTGGGGGGTCATATGGCTACACCTTC.

The chain combines TRBV2 with TRBJ2-1; no reliable D call. CDR1 SNHLY and CDR2 FYNNEI come from the germline V gene. V was trimmed by 1 base and J by 15 bases, leaving 13 bases between them. CDR3 length: 12 amino acids. This CDR3 is CASSEGEEWWFF. As DNA, the CDR3 is TGTGCCAGCAGTGAAGGTGAGGAGTGGTGGTTCTTC.

This clone was seen just once. This rearrangement joins TRBV7-2 to TRBJ2-3; a weak D match, TRBD2 (6 bases). Trimming took 5 bases from V and 4 from J, leaving 22 bases between them. CDR1 and CDR2 (germline): SGHTA, FQGNSA. The CDR3 spans 17 residues. The DNA of the CDR3 is TGTGCCAGCAGCCCCGGGGGTTTGCTCACCAGAGCAGATACGCAGTATTTT. Its translation: CASSPGGLLTRADTQYF.

The V gene is TRBV6-1, the J gene TRBJ1-2; maybe TRBD1 (5 bases). There are 13 residues in the CDR3. The germline gives CDR1 MNHNS, CDR2 SASEGT. The ends were cut back, 2 bases at V and 8 bases at J, with 12 bases in the middle. CDR3 protein: CASSEWPRDGYTF. CDR3 DNA: TGTGCCAGCAGTGAATGGCCGAGGGACGGCTACACCTTC.

The chain has TRBV6-5 and TRBJ2-1, with D tentatively TRBD1 or TRBD2 (5 bases each). CDR3 length: 16 amino acids. Per germline, CDR1 MNHEY and CDR2 SVGAGI. V was trimmed by 0 bases and J by 8 bases, leaving 17 bases between them. CDR3 bases: TGTGCCAGCAGTTACTCGTGGTGGGGGTCAGTCGATGAGCAGTTCTTC. Translating it yields CASSYSWWGSVDEQFF.

The V call is TRBV27, the J call TRBJ2-5; TRBD2 agrees at 7 bases. This CDR3 spans 14 amino acids. The ends lost 3 bases at V and 3 bases at J; junction bases unmatched: 4. CDR1 MNHEY and CDR2 SMNVEV come from the germline V gene (reference sequence). Here the CDR3 reads CASSFAGLKETQYF. DNA of the CDR3: TGTGCCAGCAGTTTCGCGGGACTAAAAGAGACCCAGTACTTC.

The chain is built from TRBV10-3 and TRBJ1-1, with a possible D match to TRBD1 (5 bases). CDR1 and CDR2 from the germline V gene are ENHRY and SYGVKD. V was trimmed by 7 bases and J by 0 bases, leaving 18 bases between them. The CDR3 has 16 amino acids. The CDR3 here is CAIKESSGKVNTEAFF. The CDR3 region has the DNA TGTGCCATCAAGGAGTCGTCAGGGAAGGTGAACACTGAAGCTTTCTTT.

This chain joins TRBV5-5 and TRBJ1-3, with D uncertain. This CDR3 spans 13 amino acids. The V and J ends lost 4 bases and 1 base respectively, with 6 bases between them. CDR1 and CDR2 from the germline V gene are SGHKS and YYEKEE (reference sequence). CDR3 region: CASSPLSGNTIYF. The CDR3 bases are TGTGCCAGCAGCCCCCTTTCTGGAAACACCATATATTTT.

J is TRBJ1-1 and V is TRBV28; D unclear. Germline V gives CDR1 MDHEN, CDR2 SYDVKM. V was pared by 1 base and J by 1 base, with 7 bases between. The CDR3 is 14 residues long. The CDR3 nucleotides are TGTGCCAGCAGTTTATTTCCGGAGAACACTGAAGCTTTCTTT. Protein sequence: CASSLFPENTEAFF.

As DNA, the CDR3 is TGTGCCAGCAGTCCGACGGGAATAGCTAACTATGGCTACACCTTC. Its protein product is CASSPTGIANYGYTF. The chain links TRBV28 to TRBJ1-2, with D unclear. Per the germline V gene, CDR1 is MDHEN and CDR2 is SYDVKM. V was clipped by 5 bases and J by 0 bases, with 13 bases between them. The CDR3 length is 15 residues.